This entry features one T cell receptor beta chain sequence. This CDR3 has 11 residues. Germline V gene sequence: CDR1 SGHRS, CDR2 YFSETQ. Trimming took 4 bases from V and 10 from J, leaving 9 bases between them. This sample was taken from a study of blood T cell repertoires in COVID-19. Overall study: Sources were T cells, B-cell-depleted T cells, or PBMCs; the material itself was cDNA or gDNA.

In the source study's methods: Nucleated cell number was recorded as an estimate derived from reference gene primer amplification. Assay used: immunoSEQ multiplex PCR; TCRdb lists only in-frame clones, some missing. The V and J calls and the clone size are those of that table, but D and trimming were determined from the DNA. This table has around 25,000 clones, 80% to 90% appearing once. This chain uses TRBV5-1 with TRBJ2-1; D is perhaps TRBD2 (5 bases). The sequencing input was peripheral blood. The clonotype originates from a human donor in a cohort sampled during active COVID-19. Written as DNA, the CDR3 is TGCGCCAGCAGCGCGGACTTAGAGCAGTTCTTC. It translates to CASSADLEQFF. The variable domain in full, completed from reference TRBV5-1 and TRBJ2-1, reads KAGVTQTPRYLIKTRGQQVTLSCSPISGHRSVSWYQQTPGQGLQFLFEYFSETQRNKGNFPGRFSGRQFSNSRSEMNVSTLELGDSALYLCASSADLEQFFGPGTRLTVL.